This TCR beta chain was sequenced in a study of blood T cell repertoires in COVID-19. About the research overall: Samples representing acute and convalescent COVID-19 were sourced from the United States, Italy and Spain. PBMCs, B-cell-depleted T cells, or T cells provided the cDNA or gDNA that made up the material.

The V gene end was trimmed by 0 bases and the J gene end by 3 bases; junction bases not matched to a gene: 2. CDR1 and CDR2 (germline): SGHRS, YFSETQ. CDR3 length: 15 amino acids. Study processing details: The assay estimated nucleated cells by amplifying reference gene primers. Profiled with immunoSEQ multiplex PCR; TCRdb holds only in-frame clones, not every one. V and J calls and clone size follow that table, whereas D and trimming were derived from the DNA. Found here are more than 95,000 clones, 90% of them singletons; the top ten hold roughly 1.9%. V gene TRBV5-1 combines with J gene TRBJ2-1; 8 bases line up with TRBD1. The receptor's source is a human donor with active COVID-19. The donor label of this sample is uncertain. Sequenced input: peripheral blood. The CDR3 coding sequence is TGCGCCAGCAGCTTGGGTACAGGGGGCTACAATGAGCAGTTCTTC. Protein sequence: CASSLGTGGYNEQFF. The full variable domain, with the rest looked up from reference TRBV5-1 and TRBJ2-1, is KAGVTQTPRYLIKTRGQQVTLSCSPISGHRSVSWYQQTPGQGLQFLFEYFSETQRNKGNFPGRFSGRQFSNSRSEMNVSTLELGDSALYLCASSLGTGGYNEQFFGPGTRLTVL.